The clone carrying this T cell receptor (beta chain) was picked up many times. As to time point: before trial treatment. Trimming removed 10 bases from V and 0 bases from J; junction bases left unmatched: 10. Germline lookup yields CDR1 ENHRY and CDR2 SYGVKD. The CDR3 has 15 amino acids. Primers targeting TRAV and TRBV primed first-strand cDNA, covering alpha and beta chains. TCR amplification ran 15 to 25 PCR cycles using constant-region and V-primer adapter primers. A single record per CDR3 protein comes from TCRdb applying MiXCR to the reads. The repertoire holds 55,000 to 70,000 distinct CDR3 sequences, with 25% as singletons. This sample is part of a study of low-dose radiotherapy and immunotherapy resistance in tumors. Study-wide background: Each two-week cycle included intravenous cyclophosphamide 200 mg/m2, given one day before radiation and immunotherapy.

The material sequenced was PBMCs, taken before treatment. The TCR comes from a male donor with prostate cancer. The J gene is TRBJ2-3, the V gene TRBV10-3; TRBD1 agrees at 7 bases. In nucleotides, the CDR3 is TGTGCCAGCCGCCCGACAGGGAAAAGCACAGATACGCAGTATTTT. This sequence encodes CASRPTGKSTDTQYF.